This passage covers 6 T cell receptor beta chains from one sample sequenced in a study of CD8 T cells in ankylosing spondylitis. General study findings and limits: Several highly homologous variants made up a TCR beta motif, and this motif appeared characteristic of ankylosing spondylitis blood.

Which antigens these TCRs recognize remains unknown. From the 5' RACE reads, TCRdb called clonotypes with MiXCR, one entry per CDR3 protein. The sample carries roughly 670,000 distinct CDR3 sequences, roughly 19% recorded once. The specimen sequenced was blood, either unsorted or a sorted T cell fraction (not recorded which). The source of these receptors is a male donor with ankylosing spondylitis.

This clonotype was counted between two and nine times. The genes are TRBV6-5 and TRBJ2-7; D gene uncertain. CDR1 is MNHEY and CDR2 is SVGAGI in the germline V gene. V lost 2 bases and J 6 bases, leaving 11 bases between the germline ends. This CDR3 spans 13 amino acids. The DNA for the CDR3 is TGTGCCAGCAGTTACGGGTCTACTGGCGAGCAGTACTTC. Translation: CASSYGSTGEQYF.

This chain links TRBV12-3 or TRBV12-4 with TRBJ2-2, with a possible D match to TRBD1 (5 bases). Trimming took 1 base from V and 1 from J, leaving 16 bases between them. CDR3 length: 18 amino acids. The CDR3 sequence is CASSLGPKGFGNTGELFF. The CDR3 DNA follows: TGTGCCAGCAGTTTAGGCCCGAAGGGGTTTGGGAACACCGGGGAGCTGTTTTTT.

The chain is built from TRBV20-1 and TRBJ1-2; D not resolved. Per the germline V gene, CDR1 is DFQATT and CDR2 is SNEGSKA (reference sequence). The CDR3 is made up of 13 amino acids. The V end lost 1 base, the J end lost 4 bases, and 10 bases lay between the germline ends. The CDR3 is CSARGTAFYGYTF. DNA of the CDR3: TGCAGTGCTAGAGGCACCGCTTTCTATGGCTACACCTTC.

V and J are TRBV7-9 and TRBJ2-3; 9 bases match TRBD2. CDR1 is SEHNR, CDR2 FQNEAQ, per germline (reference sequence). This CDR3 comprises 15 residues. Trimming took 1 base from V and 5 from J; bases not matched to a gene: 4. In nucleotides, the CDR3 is TGTGCCAGCAGCTTAGGGACTAGCGTTGTAGATACGCAGTATTTT. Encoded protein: CASSLGTSVVDTQYF.

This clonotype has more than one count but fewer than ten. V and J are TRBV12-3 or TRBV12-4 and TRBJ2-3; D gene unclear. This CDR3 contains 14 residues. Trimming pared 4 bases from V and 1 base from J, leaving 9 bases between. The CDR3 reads CASSSWRGTDTQYF. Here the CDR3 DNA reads TGTGCCAGCAGTTCTTGGCGTGGCACAGATACGCAGTATTTT.

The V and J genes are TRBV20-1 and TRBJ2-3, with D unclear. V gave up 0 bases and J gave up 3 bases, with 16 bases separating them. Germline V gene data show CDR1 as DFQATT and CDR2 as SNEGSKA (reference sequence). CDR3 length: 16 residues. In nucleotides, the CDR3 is TGCAGTGCTAGAGATAAAGGTAGTCCACGGACAGATACGCAGTATTTT. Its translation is CSARDKGSPRTDTQYF.